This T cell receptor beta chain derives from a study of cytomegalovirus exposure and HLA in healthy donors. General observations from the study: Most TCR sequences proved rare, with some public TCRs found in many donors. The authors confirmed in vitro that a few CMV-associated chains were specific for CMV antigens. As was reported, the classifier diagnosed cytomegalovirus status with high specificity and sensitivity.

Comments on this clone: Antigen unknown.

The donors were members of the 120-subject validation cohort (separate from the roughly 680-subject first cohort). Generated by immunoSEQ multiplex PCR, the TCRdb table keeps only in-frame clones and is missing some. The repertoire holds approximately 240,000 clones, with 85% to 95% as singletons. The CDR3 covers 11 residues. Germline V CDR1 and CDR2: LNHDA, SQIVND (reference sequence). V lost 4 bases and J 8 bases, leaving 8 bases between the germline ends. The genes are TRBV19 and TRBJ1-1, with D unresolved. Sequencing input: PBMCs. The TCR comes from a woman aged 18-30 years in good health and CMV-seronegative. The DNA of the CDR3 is TGTGCCAGTAGTACTTTCTTGGAAGCTTTCTTT. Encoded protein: CASSTFLEAFF.